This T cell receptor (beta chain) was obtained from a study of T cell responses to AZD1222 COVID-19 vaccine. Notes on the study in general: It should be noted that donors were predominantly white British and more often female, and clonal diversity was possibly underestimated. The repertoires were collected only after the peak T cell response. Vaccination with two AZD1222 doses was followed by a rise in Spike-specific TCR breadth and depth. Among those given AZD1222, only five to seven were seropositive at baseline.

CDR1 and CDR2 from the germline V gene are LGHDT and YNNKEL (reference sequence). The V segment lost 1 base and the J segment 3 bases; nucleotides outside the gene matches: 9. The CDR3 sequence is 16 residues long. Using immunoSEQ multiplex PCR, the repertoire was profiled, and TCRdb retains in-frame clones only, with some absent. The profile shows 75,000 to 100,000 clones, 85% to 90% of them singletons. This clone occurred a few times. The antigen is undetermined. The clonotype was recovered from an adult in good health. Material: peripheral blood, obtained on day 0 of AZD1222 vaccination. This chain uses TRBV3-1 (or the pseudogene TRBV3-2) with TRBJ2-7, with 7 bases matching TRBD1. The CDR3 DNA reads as TGTGCCAGCAGCCAAGCCTACGACAGGGACGACTACGAGCAGTACTTC. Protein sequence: CASSQAYDRDDYEQYF.